This is a list of T cell receptor beta chains from one sample in a study of cytomegalovirus exposure and HLA in healthy donors. Using immunoSEQ multiplex PCR, the repertoire was profiled, and TCRdb retains in-frame clones only, with some absent. This table holds 80,000 to 95,000 clones, approximately 85% found once. The sample was PBMCs. The receptor source for this set is a woman aged 18-29 years in good health and CMV-seropositive. The CDR3 runs from the conserved cysteine through the conserved F or W. A D gene is named only where the DNA matches it firmly. Clone size is stated in some rows and not others, as once, few, many or a class when expanded.

CDR3 protein	CDR3 DNA	J gene	clone size	D gene	V gene
CASSLGSLDEKLFF	TGCGCCAGCAGCTTGGGGTCTCTAGATGAAAAACTGTTTTTT	TRBJ1-4	.	.	TRBV5-1
CASSFFAGETEAFF	TGTGCCAGCAGCTTCTTTGCAGGGGAAACTGAAGCTTTCTTT	TRBJ1-1	.	.	TRBV7-8
CAISAGLGIEQFF	TGTGCCATCAGTGCAGGACTAGGTATTGAGCAGTTCTTC	TRBJ2-1	once	TRBD2	TRBV10-3
CASSGQYQVYGYTF	TGTGCCAGTAGTGGACAGTATCAGGTCTATGGCTACACCTTC	TRBJ1-2	.	.	TRBV19
CASSLLAGGPHEQFF	TGTGCCAGCAGTTTACTAGCGGGGGGGCCCCATGAGCAGTTCTTC	TRBJ2-1	.	TRBD2	TRBV6-5
CASSLVAADYGYTF	TGTGCCAGCAGCTTAGTGGCGGCAGACTATGGCTACACCTTC	TRBJ1-2	.	.	TRBV13
CASSPGTVLPRYETQYF	TGTGCCAGCAGTCCCGGGACAGTGCTCCCTCGCTATGAGACCCAGTACTTC	TRBJ2-5	.	TRBD1	TRBV2
CASSRASNTGELFF	TGTGCCAGCAGCCGCGCGTCGAACACCGGGGAGCTGTTTTTT	TRBJ2-2	.	.	TRBV7-2
CASSFQNLSGDEQYF	TGTGCCAGCAGTTTCCAAAATCTCTCCGGGGACGAGCAGTACTTC	TRBJ2-7	.	.	TRBV25-1
CASSRTVYQPQHF	TGTGCCAGCAGTAGGACAGTTTATCAGCCCCAGCATTTT	TRBJ1-5	few	.	TRBV6-5
CASSGTGVNYGYTF	TGTGCCAGCAGCGGGACAGGGGTGAACTATGGCTACACCTTC	TRBJ1-2	.	TRBD1	TRBV6-5
CASSYVNEQFF	TGCGCCAGCAGCTATGTGAATGAGCAGTTCTTC	TRBJ2-1	.	.	TRBV4-1
CASSPRQGDTEAFF	TGTGCCAGCTCACCAAGACAAGGGGACACTGAAGCTTTCTTT	TRBJ1-1	few	.	TRBV18
CASSLEGRTNEKLFF	TGTGCCAGCAGTTTAGAGGGGAGGACTAATGAAAAACTGTTTTTT	TRBJ1-4	.	.	TRBV27
CAWSSTRSSYEQYF	TGTGCCTGGAGTTCAACAAGGAGCTCCTACGAGCAGTACTTC	TRBJ2-7	.	.	TRBV30
CASGTMRTSTTQETQYF	TGTGCCAGCGGCACGATGAGGACTAGCACCACCCAAGAGACCCAGTACTTC	TRBJ2-5	.	TRBD2	TRBV27
CASSFGLETQYF	TGTGCCAGCAGCTTTGGGCTGGAGACCCAGTACTTC	TRBJ2-5	.	.	TRBV7-9
CASSRSAGTSYNEQFF	TGTGCCAGCAGCCGGAGTGCGGGGACGTCCTACAATGAGCAGTTCTTC	TRBJ2-1	.	.	TRBV7-8